This TCR beta chain appears in the sequencing data of a study of T cells in Graves' hyperthyroidism and ophthalmopathy. The length of the CDR3 is 11 residues. Germline lookup yields CDR1 SGHTA and CDR2 FQGNSA. V was trimmed by 5 bases and J by 8 bases, leaving 8 bases between them. With a duration under 2 months, the hyperthyroidism was newly diagnosed in patients aged 18 to 65. Patients were excluded for uncontrolled infection, other autoimmune disease, pregnancy or lactation. PBMCs were obtained from approximately 9.2 ml fresh peripheral blood. RNA transcripts served as the template for amplifying TCR beta CDR3 regions. The HTBI primer set served for first-round RT-PCR of the TCR CDR3. TCRdb re-analysed the multiplex PCR reads in MiXCR, keeping a single row per CDR3 protein. In the table there are hundreds of thousands of distinct CDR3 sequences, around 13% of which are singletons. This clonotype was observed at least ten times.

The sample was blood. The clonotype was recovered from a woman between 18 and 29 years old with Graves' hyperthyroidism. This chain joins TRBV7-2 and TRBJ2-3; D unresolved. CDR3 sequence (DNA): TGTGCCAGCAGCCAACCCGGTACGCAGTATTTT. This translates into CASSQPGTQYF.